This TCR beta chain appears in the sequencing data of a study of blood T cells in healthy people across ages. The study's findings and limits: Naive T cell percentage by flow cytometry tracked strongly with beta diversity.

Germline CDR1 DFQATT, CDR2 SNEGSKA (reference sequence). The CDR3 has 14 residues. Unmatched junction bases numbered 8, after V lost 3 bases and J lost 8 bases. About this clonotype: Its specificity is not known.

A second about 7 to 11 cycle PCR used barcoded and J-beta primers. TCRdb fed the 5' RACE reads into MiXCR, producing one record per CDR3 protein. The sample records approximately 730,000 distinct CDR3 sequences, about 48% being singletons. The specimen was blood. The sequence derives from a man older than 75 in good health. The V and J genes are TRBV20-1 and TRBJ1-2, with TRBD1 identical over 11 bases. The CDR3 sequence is CSARGDRGKWGYTF. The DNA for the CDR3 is TGCAGTGCTAGGGGGGACAGGGGGAAATGGGGCTACACCTTC.